The sequence of this T cell receptor (beta chain) was determined in a study of technical replicates of blood from several donors. Only in-frame clones appear in the TCRdb table, and some are missing; sequencing was by immunoSEQ multiplex PCR. The data show about 100,000 clones, 85% to 95% seen once. V was shortened by 3 bases and J by 2 bases, with 18 bases between the two germline ends. This CDR3 has 16 amino acids. CDR1 SGHTS and CDR2 YDEGEE come from the germline V gene. This clonotype was obtained from a human donor in good health. The sequenced material came from T cells isolated from PBMCs. The chain joins TRBV5-8 to TRBJ2-7, with TRBD2 as a possible D gene (6 bases). CDR3 region: CASSWFRTTEAYEQYF. In nucleotides, the CDR3 is TGTGCCAGCAGCTGGTTCAGGACTACAGAGGCCTACGAGCAGTACTTC.